These T cell receptor beta chains were read from a single sample in a study of Graves' ophthalmopathy and Graves' hyperthyroidism. TCRdb fed the multiplex PCR reads into MiXCR, producing one record per CDR3 protein. The profile shows tens of thousands of distinct CDR3 sequences, roughly 46% of them singletons. The sample consisted of peripheral blood. The receptors were sampled from an adult woman with Graves' ophthalmopathy. The CDR3 runs from the conserved cysteine through the conserved F or W. D genes are given only for firm matches. Not every row has a clone size; where given, it reads once, few, many or a size class.

>.|TRBV4-1|16|.|TRBJ2-1
TGCGCCAGCAGCCAAGAGAGTGAACGACTTCCGGATGAGCAGTTCTTC
CASSQESERLPDEQFF
>TRBD1|TRBV2|16|.|TRBJ2-7
TGTGCCAGCAGGCGCAACAGCGGGACAGGGTTGTACGAGCAGTACTTC
CASRRNSGTGLYEQYF
>.|TRBV20-1|14|many|TRBJ1-5
TGCAGTGCTAGAGGAGGGCGGTCCAATCAGCCCCAGCATTTT
CSARGGRSNQPQHF
>TRBD1|TRBV5-1|14|many|TRBJ1-2
TGCGCCAGCAGCCGGACAGGGGGTAACTATGGCTACACCTTC
CASSRTGGNYGYTF
>.|TRBV6-2/TRBV6-3|14|many|TRBJ2-5
TGTGCCAGCAGCCCAGGTGGGGCCCAAGAGACCCAGTACTTC
CASSPGGAQETQYF
>.|TRBV29-1|11|medium-sized|TRBJ1-1
TGCAGCGTTGTTCTGAACACTGAAGCTTTCTTT
CSVVLNTEAFF
>.|TRBV7-3|13|many|TRBJ2-3
TGTGCCAGCAGCTTAGGGGACACAGATACGCAGTATTTT
CASSLGDTDTQYF
>.|TRBV28|14|many|TRBJ2-3
TGTGCCAGCACCCTACCCCAGGGAACAGATACGCAGTATTTT
CASTLPQGTDTQYF
>.|TRBV19|15|.|TRBJ2-3
TGTGCCAGTATGGGTGGGGCTCCGGGCACAGGTACGCAGTATTTT
CASMGGAPGTGTQYF
>.|TRBV6-1|13|.|TRBJ1-3
TGTGCCAGCAGTGGATCGGAGGGAAACACCATATATTTT
CASSGSEGNTIYF
>TRBD2|TRBV12-3/TRBV12-4|16|.|TRBJ2-7
TGTGCCAGCAGTCGGGCCCCTAGCGGGATCTCCTACGAGCAGTACTTC
CASSRAPSGISYEQYF
>TRBD1|TRBV6-2/TRBV6-3|15|many|TRBJ2-3
TGTGCCAGCAGTGACTTGGACAGGGGTAAAGATACGCAGTATTTT
CASSDLDRGKDTQYF
>.|TRBV7-3|14|many|TRBJ2-1
TGTGCCAGCAGAACCTCCCCGGGGTCCGTTGAGCAGTTCTTC
CASRTSPGSVEQFF
>.|TRBV6-5|14|.|TRBJ2-6
TGTGCCAGCCGGCGGGGCTATGGGGCCAACGTCCTGACTTTC
CASRRGYGANVLTF
>.|TRBV28|15|many|TRBJ1-5
TGTGCCAGCATGGGCGGGGTCGAGTACAATCAGCCCCAGCATTTT
CASMGGVEYNQPQHF
>.|TRBV7-9|16|many|TRBJ1-3
TGTGCCAGCAGCCCCGACCTGGGGTACAAGGGAAACACCATATATTTT
CASSPDLGYKGNTIYF
>.|TRBV19|12|many|TRBJ1-1
TGTGCCAGTAACGAGCAGAACACTGAAGCTTTCTTT
CASNEQNTEAFF
>TRBD2|TRBV13|13|many|TRBJ2-7
TGTGCCAGCAGCTTATTAGCGGGAGAAGAGCAGTACTTC
CASSLLAGEEQYF
>.|TRBV6-2/TRBV6-3|15|many|TRBJ2-1
TGTGCCAGCAGTTACGAGGGAGAGTCCTACAATGAGCAGTTCTTC
CASSYEGESYNEQFF
>TRBD1|TRBV25-1|16|medium-sized|TRBJ1-6
TGTGCCAGCAGTGGGGGACAGACGGGGGGGAATTCACCCCTCCACTTT
CASSGGQTGGNSPLHF
>.|TRBV10-3|12|.|TRBJ2-7
TGTGCCATCAGTGATGGTAGCAACGAGCAGTACTTC
CAISDGSNEQYF
>.|TRBV20-1|10|.|TRBJ1-1
TGCAGTGCTAGAGCAACTGAAGCTTTCTTT
CSARATEAFF
>TRBD2|TRBV7-2|17|.|TRBJ2-5
TGTGCCAGCAGCTTATTCCCGGGACTAGAAGGCGGGGAGACCCAGTACTTC
CASSLFPGLEGGETQYF
>TRBD1|TRBV2|15|once|TRBJ2-7
TGTGCCACACAGACGACAGGGACGGTCTCCTACGAGCAGTACTTC
CATQTTGTVSYEQYF
>.|TRBV14|12|.|TRBJ1-2
TGTGCCAGCAGCCAAGCTAACTATGGCTGCACTTTC
CASSQANYGCTF
>.|TRBV19|14|medium-sized|TRBJ1-6
TGTGCCAGTAGTAGCGGGCAGGGGAGTTCACCCCTCCACTTT
CASSSGQGSSPLHF
>.|TRBV7-3|15|many|TRBJ2-5
TGTGCCAGCAGCTTAGGGGGGCAGACCCAAGAGACCCAGTACTTC
CASSLGGQTQETQYF
>.|TRBV11-2|12|many|TRBJ2-1
TGTGCCAGCAGCTTAGTGGCAAAAGAGCAGTTCTTC
CASSLVAKEQFF
>.|TRBV6-5|17|many|TRBJ1-1
TGTGCCAGCAGTTGGGGCCTAGACAACGGGGTGAACACTGAAGCTTTCTTT
CASSWGLDNGVNTEAFF
>TRBD2|TRBV19|16|.|TRBJ2-2
TGTGCCAGTAGTTCCCGTAGCGGGAGGGTAACCAGGGAGCTGTTCTTT
CASSSRSGRVTRELFF